This entry features one TCR beta chain sequence. Profiled with immunoSEQ multiplex PCR; TCRdb holds only in-frame clones, not every one. The top ten clones hold approximately 15% of a sample with 150,000 to 200,000 clones, approximately 80% of them seen once. The CDR3 is 14 residues long. CDR1 and CDR2 (germline): MDHEN, SYDVKM. V trimming: 3 bases; J trimming: 8 bases; junction bases outside the gene matches: 6. The sample belongs to a study of blood T cell repertoires in COVID-19. The rearrangement joins TRBV28 to TRBJ1-4; the match to TRBD1 covers 7 bases. Sequencing was carried out using PBMCs or T cells enriched from blood (not recorded which). The receptor comes from a woman between 50 and 59 years old who had recovered from COVID-19. CDR3 region: CASSLVSGGEKLFF. CDR3 coding DNA: TGTGCCAGCAGTTTGGTCTCAGGGGGAGAAAAACTGTTTTTT.